This T cell receptor beta chain comes out of a study of blood T cells in healthy people across ages. Study results and limitations: Using unsorted PBMCs precluded a conclusive naive versus antigen-experienced comparison.

Primers used in a second PCR of roughly 6 to 12 cycles were a sample-barcoded 5' primer and a J-beta primer mix. Via MiXCR, TCRdb re-called the 5' RACE reads, giving one row per CDR3 protein. Of about 900,000 distinct CDR3 sequences listed, roughly 52% are singletons. This clonotype has more than one count but fewer than ten. Its antigen is as yet unknown. The CDR3 is 18 amino acids. This sequence originates from a man younger than 40 in good health. Sequenced: blood. The chain is built from TRBV21-1 and TRBJ2-3; TRBD2 is taken as the D call from the table, unchecked against the DNA. TRBV21-1 is classified as a pseudogene. CDR3 residues: CASSKLQRGGDNTDTQYF. CDR3 in DNA: TGTGCCAGCAGCAAACTCCAGCGGGGGGGCGATAACACAGATACGCAGTATTTT.